Shown below are 22 T cell receptor beta chains from a single sample sequenced in a study of T cells after somatic rescue of genetic block. Clones were read by immunoSEQ multiplex PCR, and TCRdb kept only the in-frame ones, dropping some. Of about 88,000 clones detected, 75% to 90% appear once; the ten largest clones hold roughly 1.5%. Sample: peripheral blood mononuclear cells (PBMCs). The origin of the receptors is a woman between 18 and 29 years old.

This clone was recorded a few times. The chain uses TRBV13 and TRBJ2-7, with D hard to call. The CDR3 runs to 13 residues. Germline lookup yields CDR1 PRHDT and CDR2 FYEKMQ (reference sequence). The ends were cut back, 3 bases at V and 5 bases at J, with 11 bases in the middle. DNA of the CDR3: TGTGCCAGCAGCTTCCGGAGTACCAACGAGCAGTACTTC. This codes for CASSFRSTNEQYF. Variable domain in full (rest from reference TRBV13 and TRBJ2-7): AAGVIQSPRHLIKEKRETATLKCYPIPRHDTVYWYQQGPGQDPQFLISFYEKMQSDKGSIPDRFSAQQFSDYHSELNMSSLELGDSALYFCASSFRSTNEQYFGPGTRLTVT.

The chain joins TRBV6-4 to TRBJ2-3; 8 bases match TRBD2. V shed 0 bases, J shed 6 bases, and the junction held 8 bases outside the gene matches. Germline loops: CDR1 MRHNA, CDR2 SNTAGT. The CDR3 consists of 16 residues. The CDR3 reads CASSDSVGGGKDTQYF. Here the CDR3 DNA reads TGTGCCAGCAGTGACTCTGTTGGCGGGGGGAAGGATACGCAGTATTTT.

This chain links TRBV7-9 with TRBJ2-7; D ambiguous. This CDR3 is 11 amino acids long. Trimming stripped 11 bases from V and 5 bases from J, with 13 bases between. The V gene's germline CDR1 is SEHNR and CDR2 FQNEAQ (reference sequence). This CDR3 reads CAAAAIDEQYF. The CDR3 nucleotides read TGTGCCGCGGCAGCTATCGACGAGCAGTACTTC.

On this clone itself: The junction differs from germline at one of its ends, possibly a read error. The J gene is TRBJ2-3, the V gene TRBV7-9; no clear D. This CDR3 comprises 11 residues. Per the germline V gene, CDR1 is SEHNR and CDR2 is FQNEAQ (reference sequence). The CDR3 region has the DNA TGTGCCAGCAGCTTAGAACGGCTTCCCTTTTTT. Translating gives CASSLERLPFF.

In DNA, the CDR3 is TGTGCCAGCAGTCCCCCCGGGACTAGCGGGAGGGATGACACAGATACGCAGTATTTT. Protein sequence: CASSPPGTSGRDDTDTQYF. The chain couples TRBV2 to TRBJ2-3; TRBD2 aligns across 16 bases. CDR3 length equals 19 residues. Germline CDR1 SNHLY, CDR2 FYNNEI. With 5 bases clipped from V and 2 bases from J, the junction kept 10 bases outside the gene matches.

J is TRBJ2-1 and V is TRBV4-2; 14 nucleotides align to TRBD2. Trimming removed 4 bases from V and 2 bases from J; junction bases left unmatched: 1. Per the germline V gene, CDR1 is LGHNA and CDR2 is YNFKEQ. The CDR3 consists of 16 residues. This chain's CDR3 is CASSPTSGRAYNEQFF. DNA of the CDR3: TGTGCCAGCAGCCCGACTAGCGGGAGGGCCTACAATGAGCAGTTCTTC.

The chain has TRBV28 and TRBJ1-1; no clear D gene. With 5 bases removed from V and 3 bases from J, the gap between germline ends came to 10 bases. Per germline, CDR1 MDHEN and CDR2 SYDVKM. The CDR3 totals 13 residues. The CDR3 sequence is CASSPILHTEAFF. DNA for the CDR3: TGTGCCAGCAGTCCTATACTGCACACTGAAGCTTTCTTT.

This clone was seen more than once but under ten times. The chain employs TRBV4-2 and TRBJ2-7; possible D gene TRBD2, 6 bases. The CDR3 contains 15 residues. Trimming shortened V by 4 bases and J by 7 bases, and 20 bases separated the two germline ends. Per the germline V gene, CDR1 is LGHNA and CDR2 is YNFKEQ. The CDR3 DNA reads TGTGCCAGCAGCCCGGAAGAGGGCGCGGCGGGAGAGCAGTACTTC. Translated: CASSPEEGAAGEQYF.

This chain links TRBV7-9 with TRBJ1-4, with 8 bases identical to TRBD1. Germline V lookup: CDR1 SEHNR, CDR2 FQNEAQ (reference sequence). With V trimmed by 4 bases and J by 11 bases, 9 bases remained unmatched. This CDR3 contains 14 residues. CDR3 in DNA: TGTGCCAGCAGCTCGACAGGGGAAGGAGGGAAACTGTTTTTT. Its translation: CASSSTGEGGKLFF.

The chain recombines TRBV28 with TRBJ2-7; D may correspond to TRBD1 or TRBD2 (6 bases each). This CDR3 is built from 16 residues. Germline values: CDR1 MDHEN, CDR2 SYDVKM. V shed 3 bases and J shed 1 base, with 16 bases lying between them. CDR3: CASSFFGGRLSYEQYF. CDR3 nucleotides: TGTGCCAGCAGTTTTTTTGGGGGGCGGTTATCCTACGAGCAGTACTTC.

This clone has just one count. The V and J genes are TRBV5-6 and TRBJ2-1; 14 bases align to TRBD2. Trimming at V came to 3 bases and at J to 12 bases, leaving 5 bases not matched to a gene. Germline V CDR1 and CDR2: SGHDT, YYEEEE. The CDR3 covers 14 residues. CDR3 DNA sequence: TGTGCCAGCAGCTGGGGGACTAGCGGGAGCGGGCAGTTCTTC. This sequence encodes CASSWGTSGSGQFF.

The chain links TRBV4-3 to TRBJ1-4; no reliable D call. Trimming removed 0 bases from V and 0 bases from J, with 11 bases in between. This CDR3 region has 17 residues. Germline V gene sequence: CDR1 LGHNA, CDR2 YSLEER. The CDR3 nucleotides are TGCGCCAGCAGCCAAGATCTAACGGGTTCAACTAATGAAAAACTGTTTTTT. This sequence encodes CASSQDLTGSTNEKLFF.

CDR3 residues: CASSVGGVSYNEQFF. DNA for the CDR3: TGCGCCAGCAGCGTAGGGGGGGTCTCCTACAATGAGCAGTTCTTC. The chain carries TRBV5-1 and TRBJ2-1; a possible D gene is TRBD2 (7 bases). CDR3 length: 15 amino acids. Germline-derived CDR1 and CDR2 are SGHRS and YFSETQ. V dropped 4 bases and J dropped 0 bases, with 11 bases sitting between them.

The gene calls are TRBV7-8 and TRBJ2-1, with TRBD1 matching over 8 bases. Looked up from germline, CDR1 is SGHVS and CDR2 is FQNEAQ. Trimming took 3 bases from V and 4 from J; bases not matched to a gene: 8. This CDR3 comprises 16 residues. Here the CDR3 reads CASSFDRGGFYNEQFF. DNA for the CDR3: TGTGCCAGCAGCTTCGACAGGGGTGGTTTTTACAATGAGCAGTTCTTC. Complete variable domain (other parts from reference TRBV7-8 and TRBJ2-1): GAGVSQSPRYKVAKRGQDVALRCDPISGHVSLFWYQQALGQGPEFLTYFQNEAQLDKSGLPSDRFFAERPEGSVSTLKIQRTQQEDSAVYLCASSFDRGGFYNEQFFGPGTRLTVL.

The chain couples TRBV19 to TRBJ2-5; D is uncertain. This CDR3 region has 14 residues. V was pared by 7 bases and J by 3 bases, with 15 bases between. Germline CDR1 and CDR2: LNHDA and SQIVND (reference sequence). The CDR3 loop reads CASKSMIGEETQYF. The CDR3 coding sequence is TGTGCCAGTAAATCGATGATTGGGGAAGAGACCCAGTACTTC.

The chain employs TRBV7-2 and TRBJ2-5; D uncertain. This CDR3 is built from 14 residues. V lost 1 base, J lost 7 bases, and 13 bases lay in between. Germline V gene lookup returns CDR1 SGHTA and CDR2 FQGNSA. This CDR3 is CASSLGRTARTQYF. DNA of the CDR3: TGTGCCAGCAGCTTAGGGCGGACGGCGCGGACCCAGTACTTC.

The V gene is TRBV15, the J gene TRBJ2-7, with D perhaps TRBD1 (6 bases). The V end was cut by 8 bases, the J end by 1 base, with 18 bases between. Germline V CDR1 and CDR2: LNHNV, YYDKDF (reference sequence). CDR3 length: 15 amino acids. The CDR3, as DNA: TGTGCCACCGAGGTCGGGACATTGGGGTCCTACGAGCAGTACTTC. Translated, it gives CATEVGTLGSYEQYF.

The table lists this clone with a count of one. The chain recombines TRBV10-3 with TRBJ2-7, with TRBD2 identical over 12 bases. Per the germline V gene, CDR1 is ENHRY and CDR2 is SYGVKD. The length of the CDR3 is 13 residues. The V gene end was trimmed by 3 bases and the J gene end by 9 bases; junction bases not matched to a gene: 3. In DNA, the CDR3 is TGTGCCATCAGTGAAACTAGCGGGAGGACGCAGTACTTC. Protein product: CAISETSGRTQYF.

The chain joins TRBV5-1 to TRBJ2-7, with D uncertain. This CDR3 comprises 15 residues. Germline CDR1 and CDR2: SGHRS and YFSETQ. Trimming shortened V by 2 bases and J by 3 bases, and 15 bases separated the two germline ends. Written as DNA, the CDR3 is TGCGCCAGCAGCTTATCTCCCCCCGAAAACTACGAGCAGTACTTC. Its protein is CASSLSPPENYEQYF.

CDR3 nucleotides: TGTGCCAGCAGCCCCCGGACTAGCGGGAGCCCCCGAGAGACCCAGTACTTC. Translating gives CASSPRTSGSPRETQYF. The rearrangement joins TRBV11-2 to TRBJ2-5; 13 bases line up with TRBD2. V gave up 5 bases and J gave up 4 bases; unmatched junction bases: 10. This CDR3 has 17 residues. Germline V gene data show CDR1 as SGHAT and CDR2 as FQNNGV.

The genes are TRBV6-1 and TRBJ1-2; D gene ambiguous. The ends were cut back, 1 base at V and 6 bases at J, with 12 bases in the middle. CDR1 and CDR2 (germline): MNHNS, SASEGT. The CDR3 totals 14 residues. CDR3 sequence: CASSEGGRDHGYTF. CDR3 in DNA: TGTGCCAGCAGTGAAGGCGGGCGGGATCATGGCTACACCTTC.

V gene TRBV5-6 combines with J gene TRBJ2-7; TRBD2 matches 9 bases. The V segment lost 1 base and the J segment 7 bases; nucleotides outside the gene matches: 9. Germline V lookup: CDR1 SGHDT, CDR2 YYEEEE. This CDR3 spans 15 amino acids. The CDR3 sequence: CASSLSAGGPREQYF. CDR3 DNA: TGTGCCAGCAGCTTGAGTGCGGGAGGGCCGCGGGAGCAGTACTTC.